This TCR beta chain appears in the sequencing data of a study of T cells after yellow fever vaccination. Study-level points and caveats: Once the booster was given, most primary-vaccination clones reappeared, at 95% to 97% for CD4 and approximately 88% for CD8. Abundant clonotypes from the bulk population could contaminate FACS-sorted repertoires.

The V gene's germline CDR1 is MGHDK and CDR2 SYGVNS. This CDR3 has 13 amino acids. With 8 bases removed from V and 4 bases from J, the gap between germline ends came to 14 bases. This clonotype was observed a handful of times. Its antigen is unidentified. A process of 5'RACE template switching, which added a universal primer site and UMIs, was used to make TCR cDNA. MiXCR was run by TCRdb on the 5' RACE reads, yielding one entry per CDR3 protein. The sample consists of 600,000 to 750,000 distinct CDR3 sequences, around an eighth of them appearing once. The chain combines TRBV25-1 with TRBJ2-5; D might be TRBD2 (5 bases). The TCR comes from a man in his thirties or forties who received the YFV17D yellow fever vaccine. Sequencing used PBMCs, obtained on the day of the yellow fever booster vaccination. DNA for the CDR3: TGTGCCAGCGGAGGACCCAACCGAGAGACCCAGTACTTC. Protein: CASGGPNRETQYF.